This TCR beta chain was recorded in a study of blood T cells in healthy people across ages. The overall study: About one barcoded beta molecule per two T cells came from capture by template switching. Overall study results and limits: A conclusive naive versus antigen-experienced comparison was prevented by the unsorted PBMCs.

Healthy Russian Caucasian donors spanned ages about 6 to 100 years. A remark on this clonotype: Its cognate antigen is unknown.

With a J-beta primer mix and a sample-barcoded 5' primer, a second PCR ran about 7 to 11 cycles. Each cDNA molecule received a tag from a template-switch adaptor that had 12 random nucleotides. TCRdb re-derived calls from the 5' RACE reads in MiXCR, one entry per CDR3 protein. This table holds about 1,800,000 distinct CDR3 sequences, 28% found once. The CDR3 runs to 17 residues. The trim removed 11 bases at V and 5 bases at J, leaving 23 bases unmatched. Germline V gene data show CDR1 as MNHEY and CDR2 as SMNVEV (reference sequence). The V gene is TRBV27, the J gene TRBJ2-5, with 7 bases matching TRBD1. This TCR came from a woman aged 25 to 39 in good health. Material: blood. Written as DNA, the CDR3 is TGTGCCGTGAGGCCCAGCGAGCAGACAGGGCGTGCGGAGACCCAGTACTTC. It is translated as CAVRPSEQTGRAETQYF.